A single sample is the source of the 10 T cell receptor beta chains below, sequenced in a study of T cell clones after liver transplantation. The method was immunoSEQ multiplex PCR; TCRdb's version includes in-frame clones alone and lacks a portion of them. The profile shows tens of thousands of clones, less than 75% of them singletons. Material: CD4+ T cells from blood, obtained at the 22-month timepoint. The receptors were sampled from a human patient who received a liver transplant. Some T cells may have come from the graft donor.

This clone was observed once. V gene TRBV11-2 combines with J gene TRBJ2-1; perhaps TRBD2 as D (6 bases). Per the germline V gene, CDR1 is SGHAT and CDR2 is FQNNGV. The CDR3 is 17 residues long. Between the trimmed V and J ends, which lost 2 bases and 0 bases, there was a span of 14 bases. This CDR3 reads CASSLNGAGSSYNEQFF. CDR3 bases: TGTGCCAGCAGCTTAAACGGGGCGGGGAGCTCCTACAATGAGCAGTTCTTC.

The rearrangement joins TRBV19 to TRBJ1-5; TRBD1 is a possible D gene (5 bases). The CDR3 extends over 15 amino acids. The ends were cut back, 5 bases at V and 0 bases at J, with 11 bases in the middle. CDR1 LNHDA and CDR2 SQIVND come from the germline V gene (reference sequence). Here the CDR3 DNA reads TGTGCCAGTAGTGGGGGGACTTATAGCAATCAGCCCCAGCATTTT. This codes for CASSGGTYSNQPQHF.

This sequence joins TRBV9 and TRBJ1-1; no clear D gene. V gave up 3 bases and J gave up 4 bases, with 13 bases separating them. The CDR3 totals 14 residues. CDR1 SGDLS and CDR2 YYNGEE come from the germline V gene. The CDR3 DNA reads TGTGCCAGCAGCGAAGGTGGGCATGGCACTGAAGCTTTCTTT. Translation: CASSEGGHGTEAFF.

V usage is TRBV29-1 and J usage is TRBJ1-1; a possible D gene is TRBD1 (5 bases). V shed 7 bases and J shed 1 base, with 10 bases lying between them. Germline values: CDR1 SQVTM, CDR2 ANQGSEA. The CDR3 is 12 residues long. The CDR3 loop is CSGDQGNTEAFF. CDR3 nucleotide sequence: TGCAGCGGTGATCAGGGGAACACTGAAGCTTTCTTT.

The chain's CDR3 is CASTPAGTPSGANVLTF. CDR3 DNA sequence: TGTGCCAGTACCCCGGCGGGGACCCCCTCTGGGGCCAACGTCCTGACTTTC. The chain couples TRBV19 to TRBJ2-6, with D perhaps TRBD2 (6 bases). Trimming stripped 7 bases from V and 0 bases from J, with 16 bases between. CDR1 is LNHDA and CDR2 is SQIVND in the germline V gene (reference sequence). This CDR3 is built from 17 residues.

The chain recombines TRBV2 with TRBJ1-2; D unresolved. Per the germline V gene, CDR1 is SNHLY and CDR2 is FYNNEI. V lost 3 bases, J lost 8 bases, and 13 bases lay in between. The CDR3 has 13 amino acids. Written as DNA, the CDR3 is TGTGCCAGCAGTGAGAAGAACGGATTCGGCTACACCTTC. Its protein is CASSEKNGFGYTF.

This sequence joins TRBV11-2 and TRBJ2-1; the D is unclear. This CDR3 region has 12 residues. The V end lost 1 base, the J end lost 9 bases, and 7 bases lay between the germline ends. The germline V gene has CDR1 SGHAT and CDR2 FQNNGV. The CDR3 region has the DNA TGTGCCAGCAGCTTAGGGTCCCGTGAGCAGTTCTTC. Translating it yields CASSLGSREQFF.

The V and J genes are TRBV7-9 and TRBJ1-1; D call uncertain. V gave up 1 base and J gave up 3 bases, with 9 bases separating them. The CDR3 is made up of 14 amino acids. Per the germline V gene, CDR1 is SEHNR and CDR2 is FQNEAQ (reference sequence). CDR3 sequence (DNA): TGTGCCAGCAGCTTAGACTTCCGGGACACTGAAGCTTTCTTT. Protein: CASSLDFRDTEAFF.

This chain uses TRBV15 with TRBJ2-3; D is unresolved. Germline V gene sequence: CDR1 LNHNV, CDR2 YYDKDF (reference sequence). This CDR3 contains 14 residues. V was cut by 3 bases and J by 5 bases, with 12 bases left in between. CDR3 in DNA: TGTGCCACCAGCAGGGGGAACACCCGAGATACGCAGTATTTT. Encoded protein: CATSRGNTRDTQYF.

The chain joins TRBV7-2 to TRBJ1-1; D gene ambiguous. Germline-derived CDR1 and CDR2 are SGHTA and FQGNSA. V shed 5 bases and J shed 0 bases, with 19 bases lying between them. The length of the CDR3 is 17 residues. The CDR3 coding sequence is TGTGCCAGCAGCACCGGACGGGCGAAGATTTTGAACACTGAAGCTTTCTTT. This sequence encodes CASSTGRAKILNTEAFF. Based on the CDR3 plus reference TRBV7-2 and TRBJ1-1, the full variable domain is GAGVSQSPSNKVTEKGKDVELRCDPISGHTALYWYRQSLGQGLEFLIYFQGNSAPDKSGLPSDRFSAERTGGSVSTLTIQRTQQEDSAVYLCASSTGRAKILNTEAFFGQGTRLTVV.